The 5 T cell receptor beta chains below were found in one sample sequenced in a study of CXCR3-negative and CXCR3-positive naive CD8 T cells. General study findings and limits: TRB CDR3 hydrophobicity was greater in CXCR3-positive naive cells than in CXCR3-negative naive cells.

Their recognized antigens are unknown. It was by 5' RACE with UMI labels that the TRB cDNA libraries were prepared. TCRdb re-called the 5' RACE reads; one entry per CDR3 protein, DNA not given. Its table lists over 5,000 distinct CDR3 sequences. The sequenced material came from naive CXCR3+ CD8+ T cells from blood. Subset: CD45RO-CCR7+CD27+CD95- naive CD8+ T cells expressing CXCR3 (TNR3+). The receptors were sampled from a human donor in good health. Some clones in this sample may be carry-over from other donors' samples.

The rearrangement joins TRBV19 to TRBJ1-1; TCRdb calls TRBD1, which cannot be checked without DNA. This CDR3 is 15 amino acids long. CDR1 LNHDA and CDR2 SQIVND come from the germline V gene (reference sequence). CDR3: CASSIGTGGNTEAFF.

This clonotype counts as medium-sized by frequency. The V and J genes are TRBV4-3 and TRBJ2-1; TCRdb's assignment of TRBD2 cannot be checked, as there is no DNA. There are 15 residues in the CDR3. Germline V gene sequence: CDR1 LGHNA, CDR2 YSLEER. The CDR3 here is CASSQDRGTSREQFF.

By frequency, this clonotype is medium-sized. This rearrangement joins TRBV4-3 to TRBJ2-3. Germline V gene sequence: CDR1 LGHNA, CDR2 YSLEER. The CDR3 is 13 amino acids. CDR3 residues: CASSQSGGDTQYF.

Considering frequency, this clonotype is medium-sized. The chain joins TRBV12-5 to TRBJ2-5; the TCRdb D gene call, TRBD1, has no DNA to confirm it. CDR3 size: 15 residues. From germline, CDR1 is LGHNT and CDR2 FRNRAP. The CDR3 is CASGLVLGAQETQYF.

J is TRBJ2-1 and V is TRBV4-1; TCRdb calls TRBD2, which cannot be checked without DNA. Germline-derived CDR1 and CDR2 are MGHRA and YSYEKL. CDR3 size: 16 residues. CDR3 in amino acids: CASSEASSGLLSEQFF.